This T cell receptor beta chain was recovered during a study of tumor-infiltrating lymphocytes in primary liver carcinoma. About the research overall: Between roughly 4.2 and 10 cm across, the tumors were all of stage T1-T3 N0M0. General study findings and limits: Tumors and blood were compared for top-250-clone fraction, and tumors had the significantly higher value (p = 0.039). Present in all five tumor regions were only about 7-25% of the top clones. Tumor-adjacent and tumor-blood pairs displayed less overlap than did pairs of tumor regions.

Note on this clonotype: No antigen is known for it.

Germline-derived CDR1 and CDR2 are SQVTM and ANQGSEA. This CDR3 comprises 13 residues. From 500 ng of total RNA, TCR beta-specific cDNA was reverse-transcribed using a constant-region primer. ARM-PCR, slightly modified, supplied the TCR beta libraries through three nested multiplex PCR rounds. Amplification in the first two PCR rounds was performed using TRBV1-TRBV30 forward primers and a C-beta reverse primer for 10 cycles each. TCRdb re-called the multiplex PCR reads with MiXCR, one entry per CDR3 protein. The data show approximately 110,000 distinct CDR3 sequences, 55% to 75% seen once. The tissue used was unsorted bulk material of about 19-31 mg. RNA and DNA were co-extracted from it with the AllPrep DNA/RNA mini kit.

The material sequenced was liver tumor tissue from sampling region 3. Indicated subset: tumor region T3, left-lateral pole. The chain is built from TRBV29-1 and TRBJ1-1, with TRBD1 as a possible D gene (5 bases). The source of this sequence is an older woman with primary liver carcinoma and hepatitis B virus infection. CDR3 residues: CSVPGRADSGAFF. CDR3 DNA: TGCAGTGTCCCTGGCAGGGCCGACTCGGGGGCTTTCTTT.